What follows describes a single TCR beta chain. Its antigen remains unknown. Germline loops: CDR1 LGHNA, CDR2 YSLEER. The CDR3 spans 15 residues. V lost 0 bases and J 2 bases, leaving 8 bases between the germline ends. The entry originates in a study of T cells after yellow fever vaccination. From the 5' RACE reads, TCRdb called clonotypes with MiXCR, one entry per CDR3 protein. The top ten clones hold approximately 0.87% of a sample with some 250,000 distinct CDR3 sequences, about 7% of them seen once. Study results and limitations: Subsequent to the booster, the majority of primary-vaccination clones reappeared (roughly 96% CD4, 80% to 90% CD8).

V and J are TRBV4-3 and TRBJ1-5, with D perhaps matching TRBD1 (6 bases). This sequence originates from a man aged 25 to 45 who received the YFV17D yellow fever vaccine. The sequencing used CD4+ T cells sorted from PBMCs, collected 15 days after the yellow fever booster vaccination. Here the CDR3 DNA reads TGCGCCAGCAGCCAAGATTACAGGGGCAATCAGCCCCAGCATTTT. Its translation: CASSQDYRGNQPQHF.